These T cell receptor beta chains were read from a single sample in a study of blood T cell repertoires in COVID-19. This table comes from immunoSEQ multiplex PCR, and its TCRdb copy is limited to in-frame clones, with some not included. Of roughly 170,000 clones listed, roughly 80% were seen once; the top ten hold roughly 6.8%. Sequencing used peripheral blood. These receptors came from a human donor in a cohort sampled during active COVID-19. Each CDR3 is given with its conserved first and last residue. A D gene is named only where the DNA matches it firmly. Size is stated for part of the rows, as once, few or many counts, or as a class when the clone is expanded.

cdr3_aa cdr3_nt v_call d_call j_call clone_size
CASTLNTRLRDYGYTF TGTGCCAGTACCCTGAACACTCGGCTTCGGGACTATGGCTACACCTTC TRBV19 NA TRBJ1-2 NA
CAWSTRTGLNEKLFF TGTGCCTGGAGTACCCGGACAGGGCTAAATGAAAAACTGTTTTTT TRBV30 TRBD1 TRBJ1-4 NA
CSVTPQGIQATVNEQFF TGCAGCGTGACGCCGCAGGGGATACAGGCAACGGTCAATGAGCAGTTCTTC TRBV29-1 NA TRBJ2-1 once
CASSEATHRATNEKLFF TGCGCCAGCAGCGAAGCGACACACAGGGCAACTAATGAAAAACTGTTTTTT TRBV4-1 NA TRBJ1-4 NA
CASSIAGDKETQYF TGTGCCAGTAGTATTGCGGGGGACAAAGAGACCCAGTACTTC TRBV19 NA TRBJ2-5 NA
CASSLGASGGNEQFF TGTGCCAGCAGCTTAGGGGCTAGCGGGGGAAATGAGCAGTTCTTC TRBV11-2 TRBD2 TRBJ2-1 NA
CASSAQQGARETQYF TGTGCCAGCAGCGCACAACAGGGGGCTCGGGAGACCCAGTACTTC TRBV9 TRBD1 TRBJ2-5 NA
CASSLGDRANQPQHF TGTGCCAGCAGCTTGGGGGACAGGGCCAATCAGCCCCAGCATTTT TRBV5-5 TRBD1 TRBJ1-5 once
CASSLPTYNEQFF TGTGCCAGCAGCTTGCCCACCTACAATGAGCAGTTCTTC TRBV5-4 NA TRBJ2-1 NA
CASSWRTQSSGNTIYF TGTGCCAGCAGCTGGAGAACCCAATCCTCTGGAAACACCATATATTTT TRBV5-6 NA TRBJ1-3 NA
CASSPRTAEKLFF TGTGCCAGCAGCCCTCGGACAGCTGAAAAACTGTTTTTT TRBV11-2 NA TRBJ1-4 NA
CASSQVGAGAFF TGTGCCAGCAGCCAAGTGGGGGCCGGAGCTTTCTTT TRBV14 NA TRBJ1-1 NA
CASSFQGPGELFF TGTGCCAGCAGTTTCCAGGGGCCCGGGGAGCTGTTTTTT TRBV6-6 NA TRBJ2-2 NA
CASSRRQGVTTEAFF TGCGCCAGCAGCCGCCGGCAGGGGGTGACCACTGAAGCTTTCTTT TRBV5-1 TRBD1 TRBJ1-1 NA
CASSISTGGIGNTIYF TGTGCCAGCAGCATTTCGACAGGGGGCATCGGAAACACCATATATTTT TRBV7-6 TRBD1 TRBJ1-3 NA
CASALRIFYEQYF TGTGCCAGCGCCCTCAGGATTTTCTACGAGCAGTACTTC TRBV27 NA TRBJ2-7 NA
CASSFALAGRYEQYF TGTGCCAGCAGCTTCGCACTAGCGGGGCGTTACGAGCAGTACTTC TRBV7-2 TRBD2 TRBJ2-7 NA
CATYDRIAEAFF TGTGCCACCTATGACAGGATCGCTGAAGCTTTCTTT TRBV6-5 NA TRBJ1-1 once
CASSHPQAGVSYNEQFF TGCGCCAGCAGCCATCCCCAAGCAGGGGTCTCCTACAATGAGCAGTTCTTC TRBV4-1 NA TRBJ2-1 NA
CASSLASGGASYNEQFF TGTGCCAGCAGTTTAGCGAGCGGGGGGGCTTCCTACAATGAGCAGTTCTTC TRBV27 TRBD2 TRBJ2-1 NA
CASSPGLHQETQYF TGTGCCAGCAGCCCGGGACTACACCAAGAGACCCAGTACTTC TRBV7-2 TRBD2 TRBJ2-5 NA
CASSLPTDTQYF TGTGCCAGCAGCTTACCGACAGATACGCAGTATTTT TRBV11-1 NA TRBJ2-3 NA
CASSQGTGELFF TGTGCCAGCAGCCAGGGTACCGGGGAGCTGTTTTTT TRBV25-1 NA TRBJ2-2 NA
CASSLLAGGPGEQFF TGTGCCAGCAGTTTACTAGCGGGGGGGCCTGGGGAGCAGTTCTTC TRBV7-9 TRBD2 TRBJ2-1 few
CASSIVGRRGNQPQHF TGTGCCAGTAGTATAGTTGGCAGGAGGGGCAATCAGCCCCAGCATTTT TRBV19 NA TRBJ1-5 NA
CASSERWSGGNTIYF TGTGCCAGCAGTGAAAGGTGGAGCGGGGGTAACACCATATATTTT TRBV2 NA TRBJ1-3 few
CASSTTTGYYGYTF TGTGCCAGTAGTACGACGACAGGGTACTATGGCTACACCTTC TRBV19 TRBD1 TRBJ1-2 NA
CASSPGLAGDSSTDTQYF TGCGCCAGCAGCCCCGGACTAGCGGGGGATTCTAGCACAGATACGCAGTATTTT TRBV10-1 TRBD2 TRBJ2-3 few
CASSLGPTGQNNSPLHF TGTGCCAGCAGCTTGGGCCCTACGGGACAGAATAATTCACCCCTCCACTTT TRBV7-2 TRBD1 TRBJ1-6 NA
CASSVEDRGNYGYTF TGTGCCAGCAGCGTAGAAGACAGGGGCAACTATGGCTACACCTTC TRBV9 TRBD1 TRBJ1-2 NA
CASSLGGRQGSEQFF TGTGCCAGCAGCTTAGGAGGAAGACAGGGCAGTGAGCAGTTCTTC TRBV11-1 TRBD1 TRBJ2-1 NA
CASARGLAVIYEQYF TGCGCCAGCGCCAGGGGTCTAGCGGTCATCTACGAGCAGTACTTC TRBV4-1 NA TRBJ2-7 NA
CASSPVGVGRDYGYTF TGTGCCAGCAGCCCAGTAGGGGTGGGGAGGGACTATGGCTACACCTTC TRBV11-2 NA TRBJ1-2 once
CASSQGRGPQHF TGTGCCAGCAGCCAGGGTCGGGGGCCCCAGCATTTT TRBV3-1/TRBV3-2 NA TRBJ1-5 NA
CASSPMSARETQYF TGTGCCAGCAGTCCCATGAGCGCCCGGGAGACCCAGTACTTC TRBV27 NA TRBJ2-5 few
CASSHRSFSGAQDEQYF TGTGCCAGCAGTCACAGAAGTTTTAGCGGGGCACAAGACGAGCAGTACTTC TRBV6-6 TRBD2 TRBJ2-7 NA
CASSQDFSQVYEQYF TGTGCCAGCAGCCAAGATTTCAGTCAAGTCTACGAGCAGTACTTC TRBV3-1/TRBV3-2 NA TRBJ2-7 NA
CASSLGDSENSPLHF TGTGCCAGCAGCTTGGGGGACAGCGAGAATTCACCCCTCCACTTT TRBV5-4 TRBD1 TRBJ1-6 NA
CAWSVRGSGYTF TGTGCCTGGAGTGTCAGGGGAAGTGGCTACACCTTC TRBV30 NA TRBJ1-2 once
CASSLVGGAEAFF TGTGCCAGCAGCTTAGTCGGGGGGGCTGAAGCTTTCTTT TRBV7-8 NA TRBJ1-1 NA
CATSRNRGSNQPQHF TGTGCCACCAGCAGGAACAGGGGATCGAATCAGCCCCAGCATTTT TRBV15 TRBD1 TRBJ1-5 NA
CATSRVRGADSPLHF TGTGCCACCAGCAGAGTGCGGGGGGCGGATTCACCCCTCCACTTT TRBV15 NA TRBJ1-6 NA
CAWSQAGRGYEQYF TGTGCCTGGAGTCAAGCGGGACGGGGGTACGAGCAGTACTTC TRBV30 TRBD2 TRBJ2-7 few
CASSLQGANSPLHF TGTGCCAGCAGCCTGCAGGGGGCTAATTCACCCCTCCACTTT TRBV2 TRBD1 TRBJ1-6 NA
CASSPPSGGRGTEAFF TGTGCCAGCTCACCACCGTCGGGTGGTCGGGGCACTGAAGCTTTCTTT TRBV18 NA TRBJ1-1 few
CASKDDRAYEQYF TGTGCCAGCAAAGACGACAGGGCCTACGAGCAGTACTTC TRBV2 TRBD1 TRBJ2-7 NA
CASSYEGQETQYF TGTGCCAGCAGTTACGAGGGTCAGGAGACCCAGTACTTC TRBV6-2/TRBV6-3 NA TRBJ2-5 NA
CASSLEHAGVYEQYF TGTGCCAGCAGCTTAGAGCATGCAGGGGTTTACGAGCAGTACTTC TRBV7-6 NA TRBJ2-7 NA
CASSQVSKGQFNEKLFF TGCGCCAGCAGCCAAGTTAGCAAGGGACAGTTTAATGAAAAACTGTTTTTT TRBV4-1 TRBD1 TRBJ1-4 NA
CASSLSGQGPYEQYF TGTGCCAGCAGCTTAAGCGGTCAGGGGCCCTACGAGCAGTACTTC TRBV5-4 NA TRBJ2-7 NA
CASEGAAYEQYF TGTGCCAGTGAAGGGGCAGCGTACGAGCAGTACTTC TRBV19 NA TRBJ2-7 few
CARGTGAQHSGNTIYF TGTGCCCGGGGGACAGGGGCGCAACACTCTGGAAACACCATATATTTT TRBV30 TRBD1 TRBJ1-3 NA
CASSLNGLPSYGYTF TGCGCCAGCAGCTTGAACGGGTTACCCTCCTATGGCTACACCTTC TRBV5-1 NA TRBJ1-2 NA
CSASGGGEQFF TGCAGTGCCAGCGGGGGGGGTGAGCAGTTCTTC TRBV20-1 TRBD2 TRBJ2-1 NA
CASSQPGLAGGVYNEQFF TGCGCCAGCAGCCAGCCGGGACTAGCGGGGGGAGTCTACAATGAGCAGTTCTTC TRBV5-1 TRBD2 TRBJ2-1 NA
CASSTRSDSTNTGELFF TGTGCCAGCAGCACCCGGTCCGACAGTACGAACACCGGGGAGCTGTTTTTT TRBV21-1 NA TRBJ2-2 NA
CASSLTQGHEAFF TGTGCCAGCAGTTTGACACAGGGACATGAAGCTTTCTTT TRBV27 NA TRBJ1-1 NA
CASTPGTVAGGLYEQYF TGTGCCAGCACCCCTGGAACGGTAGCGGGGGGGCTCTACGAGCAGTACTTC TRBV7-8 TRBD2 TRBJ2-7 NA
CASSSHPGGGNSPLHF TGTGCCAGCAGTTCCCACCCCGGGGGGGGAAATTCACCCCTCCACTTT TRBV6-6 NA TRBJ1-6 many